What follows is one T cell receptor (beta chain) and its context. Its binding antigen is unknown. No much larger clone exists at a distance of one base, and base qualities are not known. Libraries came from multiplex PCR. Sequencing was performed on an Illumina HiSeq 4000. CDR3 regions were amplified by Arm-PCR with iRepertoire HTBI primers to construct TCR beta libraries. Before sequencing, the PCR products underwent gel purification. Per the original workflow: A total of fewer than 80 TRBV and more than twelve TRBJ segments were identified across samples and were used for gene usage analysis of CDR3 amino acid clonotypes. COPE and FqMerger were used to merge the filtered high-quality paired reads into contigs. BLAST was used to align contigs to IMGT TRBV, TRBD and TRBJ reference genes, with CDR3 defined following IMGT. Clonotypes above 0.1% frequency were classified as highly expanded clones. Shannon entropy was used to measure repertoire diversity, and the Gini coefficient was used to measure V-J evenness. Public clonotypes were defined as clonotypes shared by more than one individual. Using fastp trimming at Q25 and MiXCR clonotype assembly, TCRdb reanalyzed the public sequencing data and kept in-frame beta chains. Rows with a matching CDR3 protein are joined into one entry that keeps the most common DNA and genes. These V and J calls rely on TCRdb rather than the paper's analysis. This sample lists hundreds of thousands of distinct CDR3 sequences; around 15% were detected once. Roughly 27% of the sample rests with the top ten.

This entry comes from a study of regulatory T cells in long-lasting Graves disease (dated by TCRdb to the early 2020s). At the level of the whole study: Antithyroid drugs had been taken for less than 3 months by newly diagnosed Graves' disease patients. Patients with persistent Graves' disease were compared with patients with newly diagnosed Graves' disease using TCR sequencing and RNA sequencing of peripheral blood. The study was registered as a clinical trial and conducted in China. TCR sequencing covered roughly 13 persistent and 20 newly diagnosed Graves' disease patients, around 35 samples in total.

Trimming at the junction amounts to 5 bases on V and 1 base on J, and the germline ends lie 13 bases apart. CDR1 and CDR2, per the germline V gene, are SGDLS and YYNGEE. The CDR3 spans 14 residues, from the cysteine through the phenylalanine. Of all the DNA, just the CDR3 is kept, 42 bases in frame from base 1. Beyond this particular receptor, the publication reports: As a limitation, the authors acknowledged that the small sample size may reduce accuracy. Because the primary lesion, thyroid tissue, could not be accessed, the study looked at peripheral blood alone. Lower TCR Shannon entropy and fewer highly expanded clones were observed in persistent Graves' disease patients than in newly diagnosed patients, which suggested clonal expansion. Persistent patients shared more public clonotypes among themselves (2,741) than newly diagnosed patients did (over 900). TRBV28, TRBJ1-2 and TRBJ2-5 were preferentially used in persistent disease, while TRBV20-1 and TRBJ2-1 were favored in newly diagnosed disease. Only the TCR beta chain was sequenced and analyzed.

The time point label corresponds to: newly diagnosed GD, antithyroid drugs for less than 3 months. For both TCR sequencing and RNA sequencing, RNA was extracted from PBMCs using TRIzol. Graves' disease was diagnosed according to American Thyroid Association guidelines. Patients for the study were recruited at an endocrinology department in Xi'an, China. From each patient, around 9 milliliters of peripheral blood was collected into an EDTA anticoagulant tube. Ficoll Paque Plus density gradient separation was used to isolate PBMCs, and no further T cell sorting was performed. An Agilent 2100 Bioanalyzer and agarose gel were used to assess RNA quality, and a NanoDrop 2000 was used to measure RNA concentration. The same sample was also studied in work on T cells in Graves' hyperthyroidism and ophthalmopathy. The second study's paper adds: A patient counted as having stable Graves' hyperthyroidism if no progression to ophthalmopathy occurred over 18 months of follow-up. The hyperthyroidism patients were between 18 and 65 years old and newly diagnosed, with a disease duration of less than 2 months. The study excluded patients with uncontrolled infections, other autoimmune diseases, pregnancy or lactation. Diagnoses were established on the basis of clinical symptoms, serum thyroxine and TRAb, thyroid ultrasound, and orbital computed tomography. The TCR CDR3 was subjected to a first round of RT-PCR using the HTBI primer set and the Qiagen OneStep RT-PCR kit. Most expanded thyroid clonotypes (frequency above 0.001) were also detected in blood, suggesting blood repertoires may reflect thyroid immune responses. Ophthalmopathy was separated from stable hyperthyroidism by a 13 V-J signature model, with around 90% sensitivity and roughly 81% specificity obtained in cross-validation and 80%/75% obtained in testing. During validation, the model predicted progression to ophthalmopathy a median of roughly 7.1 months ahead of onset, with around 71% sensitivity and 72.22% specificity. To identify distinguishing TCR V-J signatures, a discovery cohort of 95 to 100 patients was used, comprising 43 with Graves' ophthalmopathy and around 60 with stable Graves' hyperthyroidism. An independent validation cohort of under 20 hyperthyroidism patients and over 15 patients who later progressed to ophthalmopathy tested prospective prediction of ophthalmopathy. The roughly 99 discovery patients were divided at random into training and test sets in a 7:3 ratio. In six Graves' hyperthyroidism patients, the study also compared T-cell repertoires from thyroid tissue with T-cell repertoires from blood. Once sampling was done, hyperthyroidism patients were given methimazole at a starting dose of 30 mg daily, whereas ophthalmopathy patients were given high-dose intravenous methylprednisolone. Libraries were constructed in a second round of multiplex PCR, after which size selection and purification were carried out. Libraries were sequenced paired-end with 100 bp reads on an Illumina HiSeq2000. SOAPnuke was used to process the raw data, with reads discarded if the reads contained adapters or uncalled bases, had a mean Phred below 15, or lacked an exact constant-primer or identifier match. High-quality paired reads were merged with COPE v1.2.5, and unique nucleotide sequences were defined as clonotypes. MiTCR v1.1 was used to align the clonotypes against IMGT TRBV, TRBD and TRBJ reference segments. Analysis was restricted to V-J combinations with a frequency above 0.0001, which covered 99.2% of repertoires. A TCS score was defined as the ratio of F50 (clonal expansion) to E x V (chaos), with BLOSUM62-based TCRdist applied between CDR3 peptides within each V-J. Welch's t-statistics and random forest reduced some 510 V-J features to 13, which were used in a naive Bayes classifier (R e1071). No statistical method was used to set the sample size in advance, and investigators knew the group allocation. TCR Vbeta CDR3 sequencing of 130 to 150 peripheral blood samples (over 40 ophthalmopathy, roughly 72 hyperthyroidism and around 17 progressor patients) is reported in the paper.

The chain links TRBV9 with TRBJ2-7; TRBD2 is a possible D gene, resting on 5 matching bases. The clonotype was recovered from a middle-aged man with Graves disease. Donor details come from another sample of the same person, matched by shared clones. Sequenced material: peripheral blood mononuclear cells (PBMCs), taken at new diagnosis, from a patient treated with antithyroid drugs. The DNA is as follows: TGTGCCAGCAGTAAGGACTGGAATTCCTACGAGCAGTACTTC. Its protein reads: CASSKDWNSYEQYF.